The rows below give T cell receptor beta chains drawn from one sample of a study of ipilimumab plus nivolumab after autologous stem cell transplantation. TCRdb's copy holds only in-frame clones and misses some; the assay was immunoSEQ multiplex PCR. The sample has fewer than 85,000 clones; 83% are singletons. Sequenced here: PBMCs, sampled in a trial of ipilimumab plus nivolumab as post-transplant consolidation. These receptors all stem from a male donor with diffuse large B-cell lymphoma. The CDR3 runs from the conserved cysteine through the conserved F or W. Each record gives: V gene, D gene, clone size, J gene, CDR3 DNA, CDR3 protein. D genes are given only for firm matches. Only part of the rows carry a size: once, few, many, or a class if the clone is expanded.

>TRBV18|-|-|TRBJ1-6
TGTGCCAGCTCACCGGAGGTTGGTAATTCACCCCTCCACTTT
CASSPEVGNSPLHF
>TRBV21-1|-|-|TRBJ1-2
TGTGCCAGCAGCGAGACAGGGAACTATGGCTACACCTTC
CASSETGNYGYTF
>TRBV2|TRBD2|-|TRBJ2-5
TGTGCCAGCAGTGGGGATCCCAGGCGGGAGCGGACCCAGTACTTC
CASSGDPRRERTQYF
>TRBV11-2|-|once|TRBJ1-6
TGTGCCAGCAGCTTAGATGTCGAAGGGAGTATAAATTCACCCCTCCACTTT
CASSLDVEGSINSPLHF
>TRBV4-1|TRBD1|once|TRBJ1-4
TGCGCCAGCAGCCAGAGGGGACAGGGGGAAGGTAATGAAAAACTGTTTTTT
CASSQRGQGEGNEKLFF
>TRBV7-8|TRBD1|-|TRBJ1-2
TGTGCCAGCAGCTCGATATCCGGACAGGGGGCTGTTGGCTATGGCTACACCTTC
CASSSISGQGAVGYGYTF
>TRBV6-6|-|-|TRBJ1-2
TGTGCCAGCATAGGGTTCAGGACTTCAACTAACTATGGCTACACCTTC
CASIGFRTSTNYGYTF
>TRBV29-1|-|-|TRBJ2-5
TGCAGCGCCCCGGGGAAGTCGAAGGAGACCCAGTACTTC
CSAPGKSKETQYF
>TRBV27|-|-|TRBJ2-3
TGTGCCAGCAGCCCACGAAGACAGAGAACCGTCACAGATACGCAGTATTTT
CASSPRRQRTVTDTQYF
>TRBV9|-|few|TRBJ1-6
TGTGCCAGCAGCGTATTAGTTGTCGGTTCACCCCTCCACTTT
CASSVLVVGSPLHF
>TRBV18|-|-|TRBJ1-1
TGTGCCAGCTCACCATTGAGGGAACGCACTGAAGCTTTCTTT
CASSPLRERTEAFF
>TRBV11-2|-|-|TRBJ1-1
TGTGCCAGCAGCTTAACGGGGGGTTGGTACACTGAAGCTTTCTTT
CASSLTGGWYTEAFF
>TRBV19|-|-|TRBJ2-3
TGTGCCAGTAGTGAAGCTAAATGGCAAGGCCCAGATACGCAGTATTTT
CASSEAKWQGPDTQYF
>TRBV28|-|-|TRBJ1-2
TGTGCCAGCAGTTTATTACAGGGCGATGGCTACACCTTC
CASSLLQGDGYTF
>TRBV14|TRBD2|-|TRBJ2-6
TGTGCCAGCAGCCCTAGCGGCTTTGGGGCCAACGTCCTGACTTTC
CASSPSGFGANVLTF
>TRBV7-9|-|-|TRBJ2-2
TGTGCCAGCAGCTTGACTGACCCGAACACCGGGGAGCTGTTTTTT
CASSLTDPNTGELFF
>TRBV10-2|-|-|TRBJ2-3
TGCGCCAGCAGTGCCACCCAAACGCAGTATTTT
CASSATQTQYF
>TRBV7-3|TRBD1|once|TRBJ2-5
TGTGCCAGCAGCCCAGGGGGTTCAGAGACCCAGTACTTC
CASSPGGSETQYF
>TRBV5-1|-|-|TRBJ1-2
TGCGCCAGCAGCCAGATGGGGAGGACAAACTATGGCTACACCTTC
CASSQMGRTNYGYTF
>TRBV6-6|-|-|TRBJ2-1
TGTGCCAGCACCCCGGTTGTAGCTTCTGAGCAGTTCTTC
CASTPVVASEQFF
>TRBV19|-|few|TRBJ2-1
TGTGCCAGTAGTATCGGTTGGCGAGGGGAGCAGTTCTTC
CASSIGWRGEQFF
>TRBV6-1|-|-|TRBJ2-6
TGTGCCAGCAGTGAAGTAGCTAGACCCCTAATCGGATCCTCTGGGGCCAACGTCCTGACTTTC
CASSEVARPLIGSSGANVLTF
>TRBV30|-|-|TRBJ1-2
TGTGCCTGGAGTGTGTCTCGGGGCACGGGAGGCTACACCTTC
CAWSVSRGTGGYTF
>TRBV5-6|TRBD1|once|TRBJ1-1
TGTGCCAGCAGCTTGAACAGGGGGAACACTGAAGCTTTCTTT
CASSLNRGNTEAFF
>TRBV5-1|-|-|TRBJ2-4
TGCGCCAGCAGCTTGGTTCCAGGGCCAGAAAACATTCAGTACTTC
CASSLVPGPENIQYF
>TRBV11-2|TRBD1|-|TRBJ1-6
TGTGCCAGCAGCCCACGGGACAGGGTTTATTCACCCCTCCACTTT
CASSPRDRVYSPLHF
>TRBV10-3|TRBD1|once|TRBJ2-5
TGTGCCACCGGGACAGCGCCCCAAGAGACCCAGTACTTC
CATGTAPQETQYF
>TRBV7-2|-|-|TRBJ1-2
TGTGCCAGCAGCTCCTATACGACAAGTCCCGCCTATGGCTACACCTTC
CASSSYTTSPAYGYTF
>TRBV30|-|few|TRBJ1-1
TGTGCCTGGAGTCGTCAGGGCCCTGAAGCTTTCTTT
CAWSRQGPEAFF
>TRBV19|-|-|TRBJ1-3
TGCGCCAGTAGTTCCGGCGGTGGAAACACCATATATTTT
CASSSGGGNTIYF
>TRBV4-2|-|once|TRBJ1-1
TGTGCCAGCAGTCCTCAGGCCCGGGGGATGAACACTGAAGCTTTCTTT
CASSPQARGMNTEAFF
>TRBV5-6|TRBD1|-|TRBJ2-1
TGTGCCAGCAGCGGGACAGGGGGCACCTACAATGAGCAGTTCTTC
CASSGTGGTYNEQFF
>TRBV10-2|-|-|TRBJ2-1
TGCGCCAGCAGTGATAGGGTTAATGAGCAGTTCTTC
CASSDRVNEQFF
>TRBV7-2|TRBD1|-|TRBJ1-2
TGTGCCAGCAGCCGACAGGGGGGCGGCTATGGCTACACCTTC
CASSRQGGGYGYTF